This T cell receptor beta chain was sequenced for a study of T-cell reconstitution after alpha-beta-depleted transplantation in children. General study points: T-cell counts and diversity at one year following transplant were attributed mainly to newly produced T cells. Reportedly, roughly two months post-transplant, alpha-beta T cells arose from several hundred expanded graft clones. Surviving recipient T cells and intrathymic progenitors accounted for some patients' high TCRbeta diversity at day 60.

V gave up 10 bases and J gave up 2 bases, with 18 bases separating them. CDR1 SNHLY and CDR2 FYNNEI come from the germline V gene. The CDR3 consists of 14 residues. This clonotype was observed a single time. Antigen unknown. Construction of the TCRbeta library involved unique molecular identifiers. Using its own MiXCR run on the PCR reads, TCRdb lists one record per CDR3 protein. The sample holds around 800,000 distinct CDR3 sequences, approximately 15% seen once. The chain uses TRBV2 and TRBJ2-7, with D possibly called TRBD1 or TRBD2 (5 bases each). This TCR was recovered from a male patient younger than 18 who had a stem cell transplant for acute lymphoblastic leukemia, so the T cells may come from the graft donor. The sample in question was PBMCs, mostly from graft donor cells, obtained 360 days after TCRalphabeta/CD19-depleted stem cell transplant. The CDR3 region is CATAPPGTTYEQYF. CDR3 coding DNA: TGTGCCACCGCTCCCCCCGGGACGACCTACGAGCAGTACTTC.